Below, 16 T cell receptor beta chains from the same sample are listed, as sequenced in a study of OX40 agonist ivuxolimab in advanced cancers. Data came from immunoSEQ multiplex PCR; TCRdb stores just in-frame clones and leaves some out. This table has over 80,000 clones, about nine tenths appearing once. The sequencing used CD4+ or CD8+ T cells sorted from blood, collected in a trial of the OX40 agonist ivuxolimab. These receptors were obtained from an adult with an advanced solid tumor such as melanoma, head and neck, liver or kidney cancer.

The chain joins TRBV2 to TRBJ2-1; 8 bases agree with TRBD1. The germline V gene encodes CDR1 SNHLY and CDR2 FYNNEI. V lost 3 bases and J lost 16; bases outside the gene matches: 5. The CDR3 sequence is 11 residues long. This CDR3 is CASSEWDRIFF. The DNA for the CDR3 is TGTGCCAGCAGTGAGTGGGACAGGATATTCTTC. Filled out from reference TRBV2 and TRBJ2-1, the complete variable domain reads EPEVTQTPSHQVTQMGQEVILRCVPISNHLYFYWYRQILGQKVEFLVSFYNNEISEKSEIFDDQFSVERPDGSNFTLKIRSTKLEDSAMYFCASSEWDRIFFGPGTRLTVL.

V and J are TRBV6-5 and TRBJ2-3; D call uncertain. V shed 6 bases and J shed 4 bases, with 11 bases lying between them. The CDR3 totals 13 residues. CDR1 and CDR2 from the germline V gene are MNHEY and SVGAGI. The CDR3 bases are TGTGCCAGCAGCTTACCAAGTGCAGATACGCAGTATTTT. This encodes CASSLPSADTQYF.

In this sample, this clone turned up once. The CDR3 DNA reads TGTGCCGGGGGGAGCGGATCCTACAATGAGCAGTTCTTC. It translates to CAGGSGSYNEQFF. The V call is TRBV2, the J call TRBJ2-1, with TRBD2 as a possible D gene (6 bases). Trimming removed 11 bases from V and 1 base from J, with 12 bases in between. Germline values: CDR1 SNHLY, CDR2 FYNNEI. This CDR3 has 13 amino acids.

This sequence joins TRBV30 and TRBJ2-7; unclear D gene. Germline assignment: CDR1 GTSNPN and CDR2 SVGIG (reference sequence). The CDR3 spans 12 residues. V lost 3 bases and J lost 7, with 13 bases in between. The CDR3 nucleotides are TGTGCCTGGAGAAGGTCTGGTCCAGAGCAGTACTTC. It is translated as CAWRRSGPEQYF.

V is TRBV10-3 and J is TRBJ1-1, with D uncertain. This CDR3 region has 13 residues. The germline CDR1 and CDR2 sequences are ENHRY and SYGVKD. Trimming pared 6 bases from V and 0 bases from J, leaving 8 bases between. CDR3 in amino acids: CAIRGVMNTEAFF. CDR3 in DNA: TGTGCCATCAGAGGTGTAATGAACACTGAAGCTTTCTTT.

The chain joins TRBV6-6 to TRBJ2-7; weak D call: TRBD1 (6 bases). Looked up from germline, CDR1 is MNHNY and CDR2 is SVGAGI (reference sequence). The V and J ends lost 4 bases and 1 base respectively, with 14 bases between them. The CDR3 is 15 amino acids. The CDR3 is CASSLTGTPSYEQYF. The CDR3 DNA reads as TGTGCCAGCAGTTTGACCGGGACACCGTCCTACGAGCAGTACTTC.

This chain joins TRBV19 and TRBJ2-7, with D maybe TRBD2 (5 bases). This CDR3 has 13 amino acids. Trimming pared 4 bases from V and 2 bases from J, leaving 9 bases between. Per germline, CDR1 LNHDA and CDR2 SQIVND (reference sequence). CDR3 region: CASSRRVTYEQYF. The CDR3 DNA follows: TGTGCCAGTAGTAGGCGGGTCACCTACGAGCAGTACTTC.

Here the CDR3 DNA reads TGTGCCAGCAGGGGGACTAGCACAGATACGCAGTATTTT. It codes for CASRGTSTDTQYF. The genes are TRBV6-5 and TRBJ2-3, with D perhaps matching TRBD2 (6 bases). Germline V gene data show CDR1 as MNHEY and CDR2 as SVGAGI. This CDR3 has 13 amino acids. Trimming left V 6 bases short and J 0 bases short, with 7 bases between.

V gene TRBV2 combines with J gene TRBJ1-5, with D tentatively TRBD1 (5 bases). Trimming removed 2 bases at V and 7 bases at J, with 18 bases between. The CDR3 runs 16 residues. Germline CDR1 SNHLY, CDR2 FYNNEI. The CDR3 coding sequence is TGTGCCAGCAGTGAATTTCGCAGGGTTCTCGGGCAGCCCCAGCATTTT. Translation: CASSEFRRVLGQPQHF.

V is TRBV11-2 and J is TRBJ2-7; possible D gene TRBD2, 5 bases. Trimming stripped 4 bases from V and 2 bases from J, with 21 bases between. This CDR3 has 17 amino acids. The V gene's germline CDR1 is SGHAT and CDR2 FQNNGV. As DNA, the CDR3 is TGTGCCAGCAGCTCGGTTAGGGAGAAAGCGAGCCCCTACGAGCAGTACTTC. It codes for CASSSVREKASPYEQYF.

CDR3 protein: CASSLALAGGNEQFF. The CDR3 bases are TGCGCCAGCAGCTTGGCTCTAGCGGGGGGCAATGAGCAGTTCTTC. This chain joins TRBV5-1 and TRBJ2-1, with TRBD2 identical over 11 bases. The CDR3 has 15 amino acids. Trimming removed 0 bases from V and 6 bases from J; junction bases left unmatched: 2. Germline V gene sequence: CDR1 SGHRS, CDR2 YFSETQ.

Here the CDR3 DNA reads TGTGCCAGTAGTAACGATCGTGCGGGCGGCTACACCTTC. The encoded protein is CASSNDRAGGYTF. V and J are TRBV19 and TRBJ1-2; D is undetermined. CDR1 is LNHDA, CDR2 SQIVND, per germline (reference sequence). CDR3 length equals 13 residues. V was cut by 4 bases and J by 8 bases, with 14 bases left in between.

V gene TRBV6-5 combines with J gene TRBJ1-5; possible D gene TRBD1, 5 bases. From germline, CDR1 is MNHEY and CDR2 SVGAGI. V gave up 0 bases and J gave up 5 bases, with 11 bases separating them. This CDR3 is 15 amino acids long. CDR3 DNA: TGTGCCAGCAGTTACTCGTTGCAGGGAGATCAGCCCCAGCATTTT. Its translation: CASSYSLQGDQPQHF.

This clone was seen only a few times. The chain couples TRBV19 to TRBJ1-5; D is unresolved. Germline assignment: CDR1 LNHDA and CDR2 SQIVND (reference sequence). The V end was cut by 5 bases, the J end by 1 base, with 6 bases between. The length of the CDR3 is 13 residues. The CDR3 loop reads CASSAISNQPQHF. The CDR3, as DNA: TGTGCCAGTAGTGCCATCAGCAATCAGCCCCAGCATTTT.

This clone was seen just once. The V call is TRBV6-6, the J call TRBJ2-1; TRBD1 aligns across 12 bases. Looked up from germline, CDR1 is MNHNY and CDR2 is SVGAGI (reference sequence). CDR3 size: 16 residues. After removal of 5 bases from V and 9 bases from J, the junction contained 11 bases not matched to a gene. The CDR3 nucleotides read TGTGCCAGCAGTCCTTACTCCGGGACAGGGGGCGGTGAGCAGTTCTTC. Translation gives CASSPYSGTGGGEQFF.

V gene TRBV2 combines with J gene TRBJ1-2; D is possibly TRBD1 (6 bases). Germline-derived CDR1 and CDR2 are SNHLY and FYNNEI. V gave up 10 bases and J gave up 2 bases, with 17 bases separating them. This CDR3 contains 14 residues. CDR3 coding DNA: TGTGCCACCTCAAAGGACAGACGGAACTATGGCTACACCTTC. Translation: CATSKDRRNYGYTF.